This entry describes one T cell receptor beta chain. This receptor's antigen is unknown. No clone much larger than this one lies a single base away; base qualities are absent. Reading from cysteine to phenylalanine, the CDR3 counts 19 amino acids. Only the CDR3 DNA stays, 57 bases, in frame from base 1. For this chain, trimming is 0 bases at the V end and 1 base at the J end, and the number of junction bases without a gene match is 10. The germline V gene sets CDR1 to MNHEY and CDR2 to SVGEGT. TCRbeta CDR3 regions were amplified from genomic DNA by means of the immunoSEQ Assay, a bias-controlled multiplex PCR. From the authors' description of their analysis: The number of nucleated cells in each sample was estimated from the amplification of reference gene primers within the assay. To quantify the absolute abundance of each unique TCRbeta CDR3 rearrangement, sequence reads were collapsed and filtered. Productive Simpson clonality was computed per sample as the square root of Simpson's diversity index over productive rearrangements. TCRdb mirrors the immuneACCESS table, restricted to in-frame sequences. Some clones are absent from its copies; in checked studies, under half trace to an unresolved V gene, and the reason for the others is unknown. V and J calls and clone size are those listed in that table; D and trimming were worked out from the DNA. The sample table holds under 350,000 clones, of which 65% to 90% were seen once. Of the sample, approximately 4.6% falls within the top ten clones.

These data come from a study of blood T cell repertoires in COVID-19 (TCRdb year 2020). As for the study more broadly: Samples from collaborators originated in the United States, Italy and Spain and spanned both the acute and convalescent phases of COVID-19. The prospective study material was composed of cDNA or gDNA derived from T cells, B-cell-depleted T cells, or PBMCs. Deeply sampled blood TCRbeta repertoires from subjects exposed to, actively infected with, or recovered from COVID-19 were included in the dataset. The samples were drawn from two sources: the first 160 participants of the ongoing ImmuneRACE study, and 950 to 1,500 subjects contributed by 6 global collaborators. Where HLA class I and class II types were available, the types were taken from metadata supplied by the sample provider, not from assay-based typing. The sample metadata nearly always contained a de-identified subject ID, COVID-19 status, age in years and sex. A freely available public database, intended as a resource for researchers studying the immune response to SARS-CoV-2, is where the repertoires were released. The research as a whole found: How much clinical and demographic metadata was included differed by source and by participant, and the metadata was provided uncurated.

Participants in the prospective study were aged roughly 18 to 90 years, lived in about two dozen United States geographic areas, and enrolled through a virtual design. Cohort assignment in the prospective study relied on participant-reported clinical history from a screening survey and a study questionnaire. Each participant in the prospective study had whole blood, serum and a nasopharyngeal or oropharyngeal swab collected by mobile phlebotomists. Prospective study participants could optionally give additional blood draws and questionnaires over an approximately 2-month period. Prospective study blood samples were shipped either frozen or at room temperature before DNA extraction.

The V and J genes are TRBV6-2 or TRBV6-3 and TRBJ2-7; 12 central bases correspond to TRBD2. Sequenced input: PBMCs or T cells enriched from blood (not recorded which). The TCR originated in a woman aged 40 to 50 with acute COVID-19. In nucleotides, the sequence is TGTGCCAGCAGTTACTCCAATCTTGCTAGCGGGAGGGCATCCTACGAGCAGTACTTC. Its translation reads: CASSYSNLASGRASYEQYF.